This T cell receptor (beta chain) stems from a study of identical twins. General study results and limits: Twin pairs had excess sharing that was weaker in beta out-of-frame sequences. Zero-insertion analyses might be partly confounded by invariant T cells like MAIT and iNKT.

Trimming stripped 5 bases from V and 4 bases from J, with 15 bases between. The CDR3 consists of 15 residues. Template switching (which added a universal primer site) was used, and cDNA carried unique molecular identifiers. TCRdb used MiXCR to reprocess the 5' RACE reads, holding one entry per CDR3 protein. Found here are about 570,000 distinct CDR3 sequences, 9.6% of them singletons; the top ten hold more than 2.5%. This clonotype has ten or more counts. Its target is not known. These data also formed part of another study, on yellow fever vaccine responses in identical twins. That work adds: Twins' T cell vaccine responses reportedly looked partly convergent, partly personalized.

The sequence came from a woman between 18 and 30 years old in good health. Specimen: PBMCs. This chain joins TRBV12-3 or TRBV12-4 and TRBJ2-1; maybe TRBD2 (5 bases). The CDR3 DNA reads TGTGCCAGCAGTCCCCTAGGCGGAGGATACAATGAGCAGTTCTTC. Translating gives CASSPLGGGYNEQFF.